This T cell receptor beta chain is from a study of blood T cell repertoires in COVID-19. V gave up 5 bases and J gave up 4 bases, with 17 bases separating them. This CDR3 spans 15 amino acids. Germline CDR1 is SEHNR and CDR2 is FQNEAQ (reference sequence). Per the original methods: Researchers report that nucleated cell counts were estimated from reference gene primer amplification. Using immunoSEQ multiplex PCR, the repertoire was profiled, and TCRdb retains in-frame clones only, with some absent. For V, J and clone size, that table is used; D and trimming come from the DNA. The sample shows about 70,000 clones, about 82% of them seen only once.

Sequencing was carried out using peripheral blood. The J gene is TRBJ1-2, the V gene TRBV7-9; a possible D gene is TRBD1 (5 bases). This clonotype was obtained from a woman aged 80 or older with active or convalescent COVID-19. This CDR3 reads CASSPPGQGSYGYTF. The CDR3 coding sequence is TGTGCCAGCAGCCCCCCAGGGCAGGGCTCCTATGGCTACACCTTC.